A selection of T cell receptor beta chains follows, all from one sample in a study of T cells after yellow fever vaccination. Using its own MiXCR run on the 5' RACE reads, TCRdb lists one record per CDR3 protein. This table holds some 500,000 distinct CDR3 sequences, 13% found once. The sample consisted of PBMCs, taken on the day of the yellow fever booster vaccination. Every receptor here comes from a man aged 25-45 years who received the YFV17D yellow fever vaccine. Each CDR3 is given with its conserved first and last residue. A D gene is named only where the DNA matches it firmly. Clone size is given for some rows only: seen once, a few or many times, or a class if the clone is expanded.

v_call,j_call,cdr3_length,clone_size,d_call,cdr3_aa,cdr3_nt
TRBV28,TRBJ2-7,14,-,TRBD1,CASRGTGEVYEQYF,TGTGCCAGCAGGGGGACAGGGGAGGTTTACGAGCAGTACTTC
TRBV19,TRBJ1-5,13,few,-,CASSMYDQQPQHF,TGTGCCAGTAGTATGTATGATCAGCAGCCCCAGCATTTT
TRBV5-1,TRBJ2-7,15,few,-,CASSIGPNESYEQYF,TGCGCCAGCAGCATAGGGCCCAACGAATCCTACGAGCAGTACTTC
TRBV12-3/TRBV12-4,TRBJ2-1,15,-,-,CASSLAGLGYNEQFF,TGTGCCAGCAGTCTGGCCGGACTGGGATACAATGAGCAGTTCTTC
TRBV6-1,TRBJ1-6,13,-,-,CASSEGPGSPLHF,TGTGCCAGCAGTGAAGGTCCTGGATCACCCCTCCACTTT
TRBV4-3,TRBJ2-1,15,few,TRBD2,CASSQEGEGGNEQFF,TGCGCCAGCAGCCAAGAGGGGGAGGGAGGGAATGAGCAGTTCTTC
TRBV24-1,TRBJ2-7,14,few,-,CATSDGRKTYEQYF,TGTGCCACCAGTGACGGACGTAAAACCTACGAGCAGTACTTC
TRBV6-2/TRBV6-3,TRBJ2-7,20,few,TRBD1,CASRSRGDRFPTSPTYEQYF,TGTGCCAGCAGGTCTCGAGGGGACAGGTTTCCTACCTCACCAACCTACGAGCAGTACTTC
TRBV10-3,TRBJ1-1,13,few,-,CAAYSLLNTEAFF,TGTGCCGCCTACAGCTTGCTGAACACTGAAGCTTTCTTT
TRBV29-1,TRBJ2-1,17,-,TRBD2,CSGHLTTGLATDNEQFF,TGCAGCGGACACTTAACCACCGGACTAGCAACAGACAATGAGCAGTTCTTC
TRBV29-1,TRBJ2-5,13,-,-,CSVGGPPGETQYF,TGCAGCGTGGGGGGACCGCCTGGTGAGACCCAGTACTTC
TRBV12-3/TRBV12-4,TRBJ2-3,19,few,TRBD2,CASMRKGLAGGGGTDTQYF,TGTGCCTCGATGCGAAAGGGACTAGCGGGAGGAGGAGGCACAGATACGCAGTATTTT
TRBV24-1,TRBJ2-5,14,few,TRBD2,CATRETSGSKTQYF,TGTGCCACCAGGGAGACTAGCGGGAGCAAGACCCAGTACTTC
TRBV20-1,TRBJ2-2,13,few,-,CSAYRGLTGELFF,TGCAGTGCTTACAGAGGGCTGACTGGGGAGCTGTTTTTT
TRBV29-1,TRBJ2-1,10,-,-,CSVVSNEQFF,TGCAGCGTTGTTTCCAATGAGCAGTTCTTC
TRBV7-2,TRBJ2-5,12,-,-,CASRQPLETQYF,TGTGCCAGCAGGCAGCCCTTGGAGACCCAGTACTTC
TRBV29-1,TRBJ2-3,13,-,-,CSGTERPTDTQYF,TGCAGCGGCACGGAGCGTCCCACAGATACGCAGTATTTT
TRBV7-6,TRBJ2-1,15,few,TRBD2,CASSPPSGGLNEQFF,TGTGCCAGCAGCCCCCCTAGCGGGGGCTTAAATGAGCAGTTCTTC
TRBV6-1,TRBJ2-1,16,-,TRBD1,CASSEIGQGAYNEQFF,TGTGCCAGCAGTGAAATAGGGCAGGGGGCCTACAATGAGCAGTTCTTC
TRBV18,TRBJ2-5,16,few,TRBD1,CASSFRDRARGETQYF,TGTGCCAGCTCGTTCCGGGACAGGGCAAGAGGAGAGACCCAGTACTTC
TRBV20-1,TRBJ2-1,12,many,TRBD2,CSATSGMYEQFF,TGCAGTGCAACTAGCGGGATGTATGAGCAGTTCTTC
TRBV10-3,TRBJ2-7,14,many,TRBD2,CAARGTRDPYEQYF,TGTGCCGCCCGCGGGACTAGGGACCCCTACGAGCAGTACTTC
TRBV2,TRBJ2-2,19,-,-,CASSEAFRRKDGVTGELFF,TGTGCCAGCAGTGAAGCTTTCAGGCGCAAGGACGGGGTCACCGGGGAGCTGTTTTTT
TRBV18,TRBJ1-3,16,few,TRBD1,CASSNDRDVPGNTIYF,TGTGCCAGCTCGAACGACAGGGATGTACCTGGAAACACCATATATTTT
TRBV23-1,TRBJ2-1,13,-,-,CASRPTQTGTRFF,TGCGCCAGCAGACCTACTCAGACCGGTACACGGTTCTTC
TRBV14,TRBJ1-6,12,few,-,CASSRKGSPLHF,TGTGCCAGCAGCCGGAAAGGATCACCCCTCCACTTT